This TCR beta chain appears in the sequencing data of a study of vaccination and CD4 T cells after COVID-19 (dated by TCRdb to the early 2020s). As for the study more broadly: Convalescent patients had a positive SARS-CoV-2 result on nasal swab PCR, and of these patients, several had mild disease and one had severe disease. Six males and four females were included in the convalescent cohort, with two Hispanic individuals, seven Caucasians, two Asians and one multiracial person represented. Participants got two doses of the Pfizer-BioNTech BNT162b2 vaccine (n=8) or two doses of the Moderna mRNA-1273 vaccine (n=2). Post-COVID blood samples from convalescent patients were collected a median of approximately 100 days after diagnosis, with a range of roughly 35 to 180 days. Post-vaccine blood samples were taken a median of 72 days after the second vaccine dose, with a range of 14 to 241 days. For stimulating the cultures, overlapping spike peptide pools were used, derived from SARS-CoV-2 as well as from the common cold coronaviruses HCoV-NL63, HCoV-OC43 and HCoV-229E. As controls, cultures received a CEFX viral epitope pool (the positive control), an HIV-1 Nef peptide pool (the negative control), or no peptide at all. In 10 COVID-19 convalescent patients and several infection-naive healthy vaccine recipients, researchers compared the spike-specific CD4+ TCR repertoire from before mRNA vaccination with the repertoire from after. Paper-wide results and their limitations: The study included relatively few convalescent patients and did not analyze early timepoints after natural infection. In convalescent patients, a median around 86% of post-vaccine SARS-CoV-2-reactive clones were detected only after vaccination, and vaccine-specific priming was suggested by this finding. In convalescent patients, nearly all vaccine-specific clones (304 of 307) were found to be mono-reactive for SARS-CoV-2 spike rather than cross-reactive with common cold coronaviruses. An increase in the median number of SARS-CoV-2-reactive clonotypes from roughly 20 after infection to roughly 38 after vaccination was observed, but the change was not found to be significant.

Concerning this clonotype: Its antigen is currently not known. No base quality values were provided; no much bigger clone lies one nucleotide off.

The treatment or condition tag for this specimen amounts to: approximately 9-day PBMC culture with coronavirus spike peptide pools or control peptides (ViraFEST assay). The ViraFEST assay was used in the study, in which antigen-specific T cells were expanded with peptide pools and expanded clonotypes were subsequently identified by TCR sequencing. The positive SARS-CoV-2 PCR tests of the convalescent patients were dated from March to December 2020, before the Alpha, Beta and Delta variants emerged in the United States. Each well held roughly 2 million PBMCs cultured in IMDM containing about 5% human AB serum and around 9.2 IU/ml IL-2, with 9 to 10 ug/ml peptide pools added. On days 3 and 7, half of the culture medium was replaced with fresh IL-2-containing medium. After around 11 days of culture, CD4+ T cells were isolated by negative selection using the EasySep CD4+ T cell isolation kit. PBMCs were separated from whole blood using Ficoll-Paque Plus gradient centrifugation and then either used fresh or cryopreserved at -140C. Culture conditions were generally each tested in triplicate wells.

Per the germline V gene, SGHTA is the CDR1 and FQGNSA is the CDR2. The CDR3, cysteine through phenylalanine, is 14 amino acids long. Only CDR3 DNA is held: 42 bases, read in frame from base 1. The trim is 0 bases for V and 4 bases for J, with a gap of 9 bases between the germline ends. The library relied on PCR. TCR sequencing of DNA from cultured CD4+ T cells used the Oncomine TCR Beta short-read assay at the Johns Hopkins FTIC core. The QIAamp micro DNA kit was used to extract genomic DNA from the cultured CD4+ T cells. Oncomine TCR Beta libraries from cultured CD4+ T cells were pooled using unique dual indexes and sequenced on an Illumina iSeq 100. As for the authors' bioinformatics: Non-productive sequences were filtered out, and CDR3s that did not start with C, did not end with F or W, or were shorter than 7 amino acids were discarded. Antigen-specific clonotypes were identified with the MANAFEST web application by comparing peptide-stimulated wells with reference and other culture wells. An FDR below 0.05, an odds ratio above 5, and a productive frequency above 0.1% in at least two of three replicate wells were required for clones to be considered positive. A clonotype was classed as cross-reactive if the clonotype showed significant expansion both in SARS-CoV-2 spike wells and in at least one common cold coronavirus spike condition. Similarity between CDR3 sequences was evaluated in R version 3.6.1 using Levenshtein distances (stringdist) and unrooted phylogenetic trees (ape). In-frame beta chains were kept once TCRdb had trimmed the public reads at Q25 with fastp and called clones with MiXCR. Here each entry gathers all rows of one CDR3 protein and keeps the most common genes and DNA. It is TCRdb's table, rather than the study itself, that gives the V and J calls and clone size. The sample has some 19,000 distinct CDR3 sequences on record, roughly 45% of them singletons. Together, the top ten hold approximately 13% of the sample.

The source of this sequence is a human donor who had recovered from COVID-19. Input material: CD4+ T cells from blood, cultured in vitro. Recombination connected TRBV7-2 to TRBJ1-1, with a weak D call of TRBD1 (6 bases match). The DNA sequence reads TGTGCCAGCAGCTTAGCCGGAGGGGGCACTGAAGCTTTCTTT. This yields the protein CASSLAGGGTEAFF.